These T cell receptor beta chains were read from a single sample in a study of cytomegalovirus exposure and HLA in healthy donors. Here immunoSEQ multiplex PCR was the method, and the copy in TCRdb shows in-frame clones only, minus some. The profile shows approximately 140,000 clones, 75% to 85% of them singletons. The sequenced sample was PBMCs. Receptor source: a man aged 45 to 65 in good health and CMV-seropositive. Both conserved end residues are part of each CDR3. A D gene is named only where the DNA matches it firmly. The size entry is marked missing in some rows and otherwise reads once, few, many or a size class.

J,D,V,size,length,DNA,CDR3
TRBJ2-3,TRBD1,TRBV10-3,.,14,TGTGCCATCAGTGACTCAAGGGGGCGAGATACGCAGTATTTT,CAISDSRGRDTQYF
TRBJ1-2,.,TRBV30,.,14,TGTGCCTGGAGTGAGTGGACGGGAGGCTATGGCTACACCTTC,CAWSEWTGGYGYTF
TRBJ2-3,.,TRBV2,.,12,TGTGCCAGCGGGCCTCGCCGGGATACGCAGTATTTT,CASGPRRDTQYF
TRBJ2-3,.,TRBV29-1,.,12,TGCAGCGTTGAGAAGGGGTCAGATACGCAGTATTTT,CSVEKGSDTQYF
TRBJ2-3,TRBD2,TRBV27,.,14,TGTGCCTGCAGTACTAGCGGAGGGGTAGATACGCAGTATTTT,CACSTSGGVDTQYF
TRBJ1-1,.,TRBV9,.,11,TGTGCCAGACACCTTAGCCCTGAAGCTTTCTTT,CARHLSPEAFF
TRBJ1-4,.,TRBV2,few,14,TGTGCCAGCAGTCTGGGAGCAACTAATGAAAAACTGTTTTTT,CASSLGATNEKLFF
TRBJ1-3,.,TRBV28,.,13,TGTGCCAGCAGTTCCTTCATAGCAGTCACCATATATTTT,CASSSFIAVTIYF
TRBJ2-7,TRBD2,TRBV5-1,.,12,TGCGCCAGCACACTAGCGGGAGAAGGGCAGTACTTC,CASTLAGEGQYF
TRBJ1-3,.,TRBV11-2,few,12,TGTGCCAGCCGCGACTTCGGAAACACCATATATTTT,CASRDFGNTIYF
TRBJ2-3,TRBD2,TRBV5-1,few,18,TGCGCCAGCAGCCCGGGGACTAGCGGGAGAGGGAGCACAGATACGCAGTATTTT,CASSPGTSGRGSTDTQYF
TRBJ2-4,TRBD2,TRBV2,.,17,TGTGCCAGCAGTGAGCTAGCGGGAGGTTGGGGCAAAAACATTCAGTACTTC,CASSELAGGWGKNIQYF
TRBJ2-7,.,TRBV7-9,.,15,TGTGCCAGCAGGCTAGGGGCAGGGGCATCCTACGAGCAGTACTTC,CASRLGAGASYEQYF
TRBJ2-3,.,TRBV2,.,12,TGTGCCAGCAGCGAGGCCACAGATACGCAGTATTTT,CASSEATDTQYF
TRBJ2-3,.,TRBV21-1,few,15,.,CASSKVGRGTDTQYF
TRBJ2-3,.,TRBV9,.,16,TGTGCCAGCAGCGCCCCTTCGGGGATTTCCACAGATACGCAGTATTTT,CASSAPSGISTDTQYF
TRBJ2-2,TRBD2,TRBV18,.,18,TGTGCCAGCTCACTTTCGAGGACTAGCCCTTCGAACACCGGGGAGCTGTTTTTT,CASSLSRTSPSNTGELFF
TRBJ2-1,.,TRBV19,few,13,TGTGCCACCTCCCCGACTCAATACAATGAGCAGTTCTTC,CATSPTQYNEQFF
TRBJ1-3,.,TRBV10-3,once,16,TGTGCCATCAGTGAGATAGCGGCGGGCTCTGGAAACACCATATATTTT,CAISEIAAGSGNTIYF
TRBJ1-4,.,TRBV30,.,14,TGTGCCTGGAACGTAAATCAGGGCTGGGAAAAACTGTTTTTT,CAWNVNQGWEKLFF
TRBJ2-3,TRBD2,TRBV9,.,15,TGTGCCAGCAGCCTCGGACTAGCGCAAACAGATACGCAGTATTTT,CASSLGLAQTDTQYF
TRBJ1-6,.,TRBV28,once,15,TGTGCCAGCAGTTTAGCGACAGGCTATAATTCACCCCTCCACTTT,CASSLATGYNSPLHF
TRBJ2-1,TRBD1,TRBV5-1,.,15,TGCGCCAGCAGCTTGGACAGGGGGCGGGTGAGGGGGCAGTTCTTC,CASSLDRGRVRGQFF
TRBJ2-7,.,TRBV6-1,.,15,TGTGCCAGCAGTCCCACCAGTGGGGAGACCTACGAGCAGTACTTC,CASSPTSGETYEQYF
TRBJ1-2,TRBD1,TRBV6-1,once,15,TGTGCCAGCATAGGGGACAGCTACCGACGGGGTGGCTACACCTTC,CASIGDSYRRGGYTF
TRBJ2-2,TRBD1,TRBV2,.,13,TGTGCCAGCAGGCAGGGGGCGACCGGGGAGCTGTTTTTT,CASRQGATGELFF
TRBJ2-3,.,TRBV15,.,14,TGTGCCACCAGCAGAGGAAGCGGCCAGGATACGCAGTATTTT,CATSRGSGQDTQYF
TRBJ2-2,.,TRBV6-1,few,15,TGTGCCAGCAGTGAAGCGGCGGGGTACACCGGGGAGCTGTTTTTT,CASSEAAGYTGELFF
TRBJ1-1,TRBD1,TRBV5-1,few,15,TGCGCCAGCAGCTTATCAGGGACAGGAGACACTGAAGCTTTCTTT,CASSLSGTGDTEAFF
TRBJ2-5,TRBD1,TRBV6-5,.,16,TGTGCCAGCAGTTCCCTCCCCCCGGGACAGGGAGCGACCCAGTACTTC,CASSSLPPGQGATQYF
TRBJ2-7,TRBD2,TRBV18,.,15,TGTGCCAGCTCACCCCCCCGGGGGAGGGCCTACGAGCAGTACTTC,CASSPPRGRAYEQYF
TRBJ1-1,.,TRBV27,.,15,TGTGCCAGCACTGCCCTCGGGGAAAAGGGAACTGAAGCTTTCTTT,CASTALGEKGTEAFF
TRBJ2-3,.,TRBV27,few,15,TGTGCCAGCCAAACGCTAGAAGCTAGCACAGATACGCAGTATTTT,CASQTLEASTDTQYF
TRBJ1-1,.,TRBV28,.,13,TGTGCCACCTTACAGGGCCGATACACTGAAGCTTTCTTT,CATLQGRYTEAFF
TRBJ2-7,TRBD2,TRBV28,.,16,TGTGCCAGCAGTAAAATAGGGAGGGACCGTTCCTACGAGCAGTACTTC,CASSKIGRDRSYEQYF
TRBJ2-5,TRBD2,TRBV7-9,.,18,TGTGCCAGCAGCTTAGCGCGGGGACTAGCAGATCTTGGGGAGACCCAGTACTTC,CASSLARGLADLGETQYF
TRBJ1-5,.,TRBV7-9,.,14,TGTGCCAGCAGCTCCGGACAGATCAATCAGCCCCAGCATTTT,CASSSGQINQPQHF
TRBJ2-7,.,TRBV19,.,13,TGTGCCAGTAGTATCGGACAGCTATCCGAGCAGTACTTC,CASSIGQLSEQYF
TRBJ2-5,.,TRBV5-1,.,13,TGCGCCAGCAGCTTGGAAGTTCGGGAGACCCAGTACTTC,CASSLEVRETQYF
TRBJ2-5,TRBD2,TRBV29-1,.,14,TGCAGCGCCGCGGGACTAGCGGGGCAAGAGACCCAGTACTTC,CSAAGLAGQETQYF
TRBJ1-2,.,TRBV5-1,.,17,TGCGCCAGCAGCTTGGCCCACCCATTCCGGGGGGGCTATGGCTACACCTTC,CASSLAHPFRGGYGYTF
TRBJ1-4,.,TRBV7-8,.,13,TGTGCCAGCAGCTTGAGGGAGGGAGAAAAACTGTTTTTT,CASSLREGEKLFF
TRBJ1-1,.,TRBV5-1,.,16,TGCGCCAGCAGCTTGGCGGGGGGCGCTGGGAACACTGAAGCTTTCTTT,CASSLAGGAGNTEAFF
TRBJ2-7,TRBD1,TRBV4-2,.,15,TGTGCCAGCAGCCTATTGGACAGGGGGCCCTACGAGCAGTACTTC,CASSLLDRGPYEQYF
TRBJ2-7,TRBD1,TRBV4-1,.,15,TGCGCCAGCAGCCAACCCGGGACAGGTTCCTACGAGCAGTACTTC,CASSQPGTGSYEQYF
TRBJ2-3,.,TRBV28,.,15,TGTGCCAGCAGTTTTAGGTCGACTGGCACAGATACGCAGTATTTT,CASSFRSTGTDTQYF
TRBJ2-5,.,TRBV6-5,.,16,TGTGCCAGCAGTTACTCGATCGCGACTACACAAGAGACCCAGTACTTC,CASSYSIATTQETQYF
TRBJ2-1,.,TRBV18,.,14,TGTGCCAGCTCACCTGTCGGTGGGGCCAATGAGCAGTTCTTC,CASSPVGGANEQFF
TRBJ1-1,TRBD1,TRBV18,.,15,TGTGCCAGCTCATATCAGAGGGCAGGGGGGACTGAAGCTTTCTTT,CASSYQRAGGTEAFF
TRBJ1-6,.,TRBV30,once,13,TGTGCCTGGAGTGTGGAGGCAAATTCACCCCTCCACTTT,CAWSVEANSPLHF
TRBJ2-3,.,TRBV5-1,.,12,TGCGCCAGCAGCTTTAGCGCCGATACGCAGTATTTT,CASSFSADTQYF
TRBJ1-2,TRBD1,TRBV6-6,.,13,TGTGCCAGCAGCCCGACAGGGGACGGCGGCTACACCTTC,CASSPTGDGGYTF